This TCR beta chain appears in the sequencing data of a study of response to subunit inactivated influenza vaccine. TCRdb ran MiXCR on the RT-PCR reads and lists one entry per CDR3 protein. The sample includes around 200,000 distinct CDR3 sequences, around 9% of them seen just once. This clonotype was counted only a few times. There are 20 residues in the CDR3. This chain uses TRBV21-1 with TRBJ1-5; TRBD1, the D gene given by the table, was not confirmed from the DNA. TRBV21-1 is listed as a pseudogene. The sample was non-naive T cells sorted from PBMCs, taken on the day of vaccination. This receptor was obtained from a man in his forties or fifties who received an inactivated influenza vaccine. CDR3 nucleotides: TGTGCCAGCAGCATAGACCTCCCGGGACACCGCGCGGTGTGGTATCAGCCCCAGCATTTT. It yields the protein CASSIDLPGHRAVWYQPQHF.